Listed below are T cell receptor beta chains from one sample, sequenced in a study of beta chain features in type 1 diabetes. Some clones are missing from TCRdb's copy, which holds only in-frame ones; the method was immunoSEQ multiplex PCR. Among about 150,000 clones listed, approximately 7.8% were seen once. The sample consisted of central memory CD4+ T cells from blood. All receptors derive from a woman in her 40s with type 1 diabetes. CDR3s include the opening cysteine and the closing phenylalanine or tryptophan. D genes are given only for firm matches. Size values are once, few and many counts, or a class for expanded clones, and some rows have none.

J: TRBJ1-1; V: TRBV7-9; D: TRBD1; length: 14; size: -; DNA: TGTGCCAGCAGCTTACGCAGGGGGAAAACTGAAGCTTTCTTT; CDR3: CASSLRRGKTEAFF
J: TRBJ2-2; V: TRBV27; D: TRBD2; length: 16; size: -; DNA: TGTGCCAGCAGACTTAGCGGGAGTTCTAACACCGGGGAGCTGTTTTTT; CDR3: CASRLSGSSNTGELFF
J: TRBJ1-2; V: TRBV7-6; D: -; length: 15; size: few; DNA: TGTGCCAGCAGCCCCGCAAGCAGGGACTACTATGGCTACACCTTC; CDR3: CASSPASRDYYGYTF
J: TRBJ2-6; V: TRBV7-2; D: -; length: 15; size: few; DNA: TGTGCCAGCAGCTTAGGTTACTCTGGGGCCAACGTCCTGACTTTC; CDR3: CASSLGYSGANVLTF
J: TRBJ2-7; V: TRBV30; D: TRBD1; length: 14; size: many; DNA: TGTGCCTGGACTAGGACAGGGGCCTCCTACGAGCAGTACTTC; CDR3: CAWTRTGASYEQYF
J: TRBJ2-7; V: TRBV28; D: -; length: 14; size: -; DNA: TGTGCCAGCAGTACTAGAACGGATACCTACGAGCAGTACTTC; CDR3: CASSTRTDTYEQYF
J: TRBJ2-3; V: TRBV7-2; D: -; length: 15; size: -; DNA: TGTGCCAGCAGCTTAGCCGGGGGTAGCACAGATACGCAGTATTTT; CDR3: CASSLAGGSTDTQYF
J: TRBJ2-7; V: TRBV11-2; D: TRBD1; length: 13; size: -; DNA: TGTGCCAGCAGCTCGACAGGGGCGGGGGAGCAGTACTTC; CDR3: CASSSTGAGEQYF
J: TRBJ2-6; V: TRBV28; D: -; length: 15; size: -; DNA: TGTGCCAGCAGTTTTCAGGGTTCTGGGGCCAACGTCCTGACTTTC; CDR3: CASSFQGSGANVLTF
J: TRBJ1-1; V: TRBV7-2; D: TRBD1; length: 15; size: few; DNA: TGTGCCAGCAGCCTAAGACAGGGGGCTCTCACTGAAGCTTTCTTT; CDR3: CASSLRQGALTEAFF
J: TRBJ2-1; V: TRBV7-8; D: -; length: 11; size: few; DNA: TGTGCCAGTGGTGCTCAGTTGGAGCAGTTCTTC; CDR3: CASGAQLEQFF
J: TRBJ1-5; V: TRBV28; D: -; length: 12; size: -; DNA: TGTGCCAGCAGTTTGACTTCGGGGCCCCAGCATTTT; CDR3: CASSLTSGPQHF
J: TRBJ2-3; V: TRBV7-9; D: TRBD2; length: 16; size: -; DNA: TGTGCCAGCAGCTTACTGAGCGGGAGGACGGCAGATACGCAGTATTTT; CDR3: CASSLLSGRTADTQYF
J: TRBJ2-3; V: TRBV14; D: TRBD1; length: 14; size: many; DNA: TGTGCCAGCAGCCTTGGACAGGATGGTGATACGCAGTATTTT; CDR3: CASSLGQDGDTQYF
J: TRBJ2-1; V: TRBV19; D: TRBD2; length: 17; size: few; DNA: TGTGCCAGTAGCCTCGGACTAGCGGGAACGTTATACAATGAGCAGTTCTTC; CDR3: CASSLGLAGTLYNEQFF
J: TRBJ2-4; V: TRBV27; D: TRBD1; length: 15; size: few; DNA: TGTGCCAGCAGTTCGGGACAGATAGCCAAAAACATTCAGTACTTC; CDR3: CASSSGQIAKNIQYF
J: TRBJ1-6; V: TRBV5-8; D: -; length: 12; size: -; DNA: TGTGCCAGCAGCCTCAGGAGGCCACCCCTCCACTTT; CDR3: CASSLRRPPLHF
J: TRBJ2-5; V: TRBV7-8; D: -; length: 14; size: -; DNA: TGTGCCAGCAGCTTAGAACGGGGCCAAGAGACCCAGTACTTC; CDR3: CASSLERGQETQYF
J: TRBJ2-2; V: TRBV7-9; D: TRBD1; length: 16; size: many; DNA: TGTGCCAGCAGCCTGGGACAGTGGCCGAACACCGGGGAGCTGTTTTTT; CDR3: CASSLGQWPNTGELFF
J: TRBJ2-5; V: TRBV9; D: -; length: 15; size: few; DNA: TGTGCCAGCAGCGTAGATCCAGGTAGTTACGAGACCCAGTACTTC; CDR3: CASSVDPGSYETQYF
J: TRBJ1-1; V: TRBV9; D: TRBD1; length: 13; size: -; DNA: TGTGCCAGCAGCCCACGGACAGGGGGCTTCGCTTTCTTT; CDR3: CASSPRTGGFAFF
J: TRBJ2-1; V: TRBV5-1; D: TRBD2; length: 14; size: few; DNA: TGCGCCAGTGGAGGGCTAGCGGGATCCAATGAGCAGTTCTTC; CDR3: CASGGLAGSNEQFF
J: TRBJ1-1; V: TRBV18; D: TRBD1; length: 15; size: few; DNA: TGTGCCAGCTCACTACAGGGGGCTGGGAACACTGAAGCTTTCTTT; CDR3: CASSLQGAGNTEAFF
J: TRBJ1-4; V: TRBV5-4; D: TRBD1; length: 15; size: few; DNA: TGTGCCAGCAGCTCGAGACAGGGAAATAATGAAAAACTGTTTTTT; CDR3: CASSSRQGNNEKLFF
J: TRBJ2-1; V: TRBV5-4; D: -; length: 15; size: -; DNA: TGTGCCAGCAGCTTATTCCTGACCCAGGAGGATGAGCAGTTCTTC; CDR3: CASSLFLTQEDEQFF
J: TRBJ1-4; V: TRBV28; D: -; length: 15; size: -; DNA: TGTGCCAGCAGTATGTTCGCGGGATCCGATGAAAAACTGTTTTTT; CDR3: CASSMFAGSDEKLFF
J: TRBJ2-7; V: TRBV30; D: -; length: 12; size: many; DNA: TGTGCCTGGAGTACAGGGTCATGGGAGCAGTACTTC; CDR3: CAWSTGSWEQYF
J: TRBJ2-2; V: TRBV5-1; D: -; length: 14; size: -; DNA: TGCGCCAGCAGCTTGGGACAGAGAACCGGGGAGCTGTTTTTT; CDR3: CASSLGQRTGELFF
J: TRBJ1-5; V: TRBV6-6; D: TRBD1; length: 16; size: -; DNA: TGTGCCAGCAGTCAGACCCAGGGACAGCTAAATCAGCCCCAGCATTTT; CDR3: CASSQTQGQLNQPQHF
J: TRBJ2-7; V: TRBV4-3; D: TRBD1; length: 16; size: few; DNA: TGCGCCAGCAGCCACTTCAAACCGGGACAGGGCTACGAGCAGTACTTC; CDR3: CASSHFKPGQGYEQYF
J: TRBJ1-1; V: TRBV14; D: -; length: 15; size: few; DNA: TGTGCCAGCAGCCAAGGTTACACCTGGAACACTGAAGCTTTCTTT; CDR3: CASSQGYTWNTEAFF
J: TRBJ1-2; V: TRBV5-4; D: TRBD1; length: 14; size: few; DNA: TGTGCCAGCAGCTTGGCAGGGGGCTGGGGGGGCTACACCTTC; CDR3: CASSLAGGWGGYTF
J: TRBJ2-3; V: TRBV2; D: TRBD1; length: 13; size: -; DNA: TGTGCCAGCGGTGGGACAGGGGCAGATACGCAGTATTTT; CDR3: CASGGTGADTQYF
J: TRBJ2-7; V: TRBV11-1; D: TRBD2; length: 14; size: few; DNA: TGTGCCAGCAGCTTAGGGCTACTAGCGGACGAGCAGTACTTC; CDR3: CASSLGLLADEQYF
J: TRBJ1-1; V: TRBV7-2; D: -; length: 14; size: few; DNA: TGTGCCAGCAGGCCTACAGGGTTGAACACTGAAGCTTTCTTT; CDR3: CASRPTGLNTEAFF
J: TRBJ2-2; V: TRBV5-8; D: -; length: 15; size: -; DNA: TGTGCCAGCAGCTTGGTATTAGGGGACACCGGGGAGCTGTTTTTT; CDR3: CASSLVLGDTGELFF
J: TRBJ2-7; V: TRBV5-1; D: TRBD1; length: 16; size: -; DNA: TGCGCCAGCAGCTTGGCGCCGGGGACAGTTACCTACGAGCAGTACTTC; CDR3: CASSLAPGTVTYEQYF
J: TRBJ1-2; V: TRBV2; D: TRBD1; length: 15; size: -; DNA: TGTGCCAGCACCAAGGACAGGCCCTATAACTATGGCTACACCTTC; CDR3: CASTKDRPYNYGYTF
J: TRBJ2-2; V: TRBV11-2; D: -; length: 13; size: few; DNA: TGTGCCAGCAGCCCGGTCCGTTCCGGGGAGCTGTTTTTT; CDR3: CASSPVRSGELFF
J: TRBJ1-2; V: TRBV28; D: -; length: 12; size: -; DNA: TGTGCCATACACCAGGCCCCCTATGGCTACACCTTC; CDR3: CAIHQAPYGYTF
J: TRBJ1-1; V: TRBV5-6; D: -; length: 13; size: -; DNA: TGTGCCAGCAGCTTGGGAGGGATCACTGAAGCTTTCTTT; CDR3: CASSLGGITEAFF
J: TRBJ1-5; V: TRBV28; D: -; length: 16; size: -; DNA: TGTGCCGGCAGTTTATGGGATATGAGCCACAGACAGCCCCAGCATTTT; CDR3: CAGSLWDMSHRQPQHF
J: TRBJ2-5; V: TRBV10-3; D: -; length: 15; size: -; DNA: TGTGCCATCAGTGAGGCGACTCCCGGGGAAGAGACCCAGTACTTC; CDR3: CAISEATPGEETQYF
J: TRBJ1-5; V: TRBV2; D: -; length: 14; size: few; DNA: TGTGCCAGCAGCCCCGACGGGGGCAATCAGCCCCAGCATTTT; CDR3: CASSPDGGNQPQHF
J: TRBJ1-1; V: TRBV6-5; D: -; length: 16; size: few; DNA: TGTGCCAGCAGTTACTCGCGAGCGGCCGGGAACACTGAAGCTTTCTTT; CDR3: CASSYSRAAGNTEAFF
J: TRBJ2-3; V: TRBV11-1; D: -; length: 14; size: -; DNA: TGTGCCAGCAGCCGGGGTCAGGCGGCAGATACGCAGTATTTT; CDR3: CASSRGQAADTQYF
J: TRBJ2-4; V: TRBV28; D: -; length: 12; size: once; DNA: TGTGCCAGCAGTTTAAAGGGGCCCATTCAGTACTTC; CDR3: CASSLKGPIQYF
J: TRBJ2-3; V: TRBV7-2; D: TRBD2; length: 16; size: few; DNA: TGTGCCAGCAGCCCCCATAGCGGGGGAGCCACAGATACGCAGTATTTT; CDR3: CASSPHSGGATDTQYF
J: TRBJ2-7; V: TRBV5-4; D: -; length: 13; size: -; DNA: TGTGCCAGCAGCTTGGGACAGTCTTACGAGCAGTACTTC; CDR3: CASSLGQSYEQYF
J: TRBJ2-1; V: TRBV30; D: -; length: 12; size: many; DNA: TGTGCCTGGAGTTCGACGGGCAATGAGCAGTTCTTC; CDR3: CAWSSTGNEQFF
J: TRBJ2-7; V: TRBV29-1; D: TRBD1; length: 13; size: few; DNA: TGCAGCGTTGAAGGGGGACAGGGGGGCGAGCAGTACTTC; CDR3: CSVEGGQGGEQYF
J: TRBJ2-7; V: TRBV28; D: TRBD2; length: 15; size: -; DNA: TGTGCCAGCAGTTTATGGGGTAGCGGGGCAAAGGAGCAGTACTTC; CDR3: CASSLWGSGAKEQYF
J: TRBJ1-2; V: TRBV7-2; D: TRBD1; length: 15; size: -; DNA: TGTGCCAGCAGCTTAGTGGGCCAGGGGGCGTGGGGCTACACCTTC; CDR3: CASSLVGQGAWGYTF
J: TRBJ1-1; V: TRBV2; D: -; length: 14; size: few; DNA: TGTGCCAGCAGGGGCGGGGTCATAAGCACTGAAGCTTTCTTT; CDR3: CASRGGVISTEAFF